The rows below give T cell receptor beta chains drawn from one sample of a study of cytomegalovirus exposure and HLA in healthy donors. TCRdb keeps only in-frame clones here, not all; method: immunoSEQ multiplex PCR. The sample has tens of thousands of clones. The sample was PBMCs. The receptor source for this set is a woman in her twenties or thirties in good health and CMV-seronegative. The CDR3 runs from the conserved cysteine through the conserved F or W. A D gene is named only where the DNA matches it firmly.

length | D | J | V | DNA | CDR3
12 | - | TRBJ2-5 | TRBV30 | TGTGCCTGGATCCGGGGGTCAGAGACCCAGTACTTC | CAWIRGSETQYF
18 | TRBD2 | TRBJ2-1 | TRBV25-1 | TGTGCCAGCAGTCCGGGACTAGCGGGAGAACTCTCCTACAATGAGCAGTTCTTC | CASSPGLAGELSYNEQFF
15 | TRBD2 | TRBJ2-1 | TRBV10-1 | TGCGCCAGCAGTGAGTCTAACGGGAGGGCCAGTGAGCAGTTCTTC | CASSESNGRASEQFF
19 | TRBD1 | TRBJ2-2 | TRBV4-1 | TGCGCCAGCAGCCAAGCCTGGGTTGACAGGGGAAGGAGCACCGGGGAGCTGTTTTTT | CASSQAWVDRGRSTGELFF
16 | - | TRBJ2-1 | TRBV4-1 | TGCGCCAGCAGCCAAGGTCGACTAGGGCTTGACAATGAGCAGTTCTTC | CASSQGRLGLDNEQFF
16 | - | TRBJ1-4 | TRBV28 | TGTGCCAGCAGCCATTATTCGGCGGACGGGGTTGAAAAACTGTTTTTT | CASSHYSADGVEKLFF
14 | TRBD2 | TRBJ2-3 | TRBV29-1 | TGCAGCCCTAGTCTAGCGGGAGTTCTAGATACGCAGTATTTT | CSPSLAGVLDTQYF
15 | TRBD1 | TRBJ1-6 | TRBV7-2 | TGTGCCAGCAGCGTACAGGGGGCACTATATTCACCCCTCCACTTT | CASSVQGALYSPLHF
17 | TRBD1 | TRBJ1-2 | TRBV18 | TGTGCCAGCTCACCACCGACCCTGACAGGGGGCAAGGACGGCTACACCTTC | CASSPPTLTGGKDGYTF
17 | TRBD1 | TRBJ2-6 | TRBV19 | TGTGCCAGTAGCGCCGGGACAGGGACAACTGGGGCCAACGTCCTGACTTTC | CASSAGTGTTGANVLTF
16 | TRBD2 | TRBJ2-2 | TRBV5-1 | TGCGCCAGCAGCTTGGCCCTAGCGGGTAACACCGGGGAGCTGTTTTTT | CASSLALAGNTGELFF
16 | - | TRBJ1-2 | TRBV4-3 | TGCGCCAGCCAGCCTCACGAAGGGGATCTAAACTATGGCTACACCTTC | CASQPHEGDLNYGYTF
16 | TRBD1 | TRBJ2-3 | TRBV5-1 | TGCGCCAGCAGCTCCACAGGGGAAGAGGTCACAGATACGCAGTATTTT | CASSSTGEEVTDTQYF
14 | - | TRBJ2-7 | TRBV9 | TGTGCCAGCAGCGTAGCCCGACATCCTTACGAGCAGTACTTC | CASSVARHPYEQYF
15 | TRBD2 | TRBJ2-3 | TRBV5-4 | TGTGCCAGCAGCCCCGGGACTAGGGCCCTGGATACGCAGTATTTT | CASSPGTRALDTQYF
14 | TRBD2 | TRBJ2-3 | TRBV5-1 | TGCGCCAGCAAAGGACTAGCGGTCACAGATACGCAGTATTTT | CASKGLAVTDTQYF
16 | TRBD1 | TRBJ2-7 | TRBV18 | TGTGCCAGCTCACCAATGGGACAGGGCACCTCCTACGAGCAGTACTTC | CASSPMGQGTSYEQYF
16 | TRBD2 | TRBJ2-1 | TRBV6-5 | TGTGCCAGCAGTTACCTAATAGCGGGACCCTACAATGAGCAGTTCTTC | CASSYLIAGPYNEQFF
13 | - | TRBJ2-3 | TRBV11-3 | TGTGCCAGCAGCTCTAGGCGCGCAGATACGCAGTATTTT | CASSSRRADTQYF
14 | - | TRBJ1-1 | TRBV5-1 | TGCGCCAGCAGCTTCAGGGAGGGGACCACTGAAGCTTTCTTT | CASSFREGTTEAFF
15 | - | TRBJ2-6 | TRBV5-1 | TGCGCCAGCACCCTGGAGGGAACTGGGGCCAACGTCCTGACTTTC | CASTLEGTGANVLTF
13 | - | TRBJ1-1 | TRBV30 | TGTGCCTGGAGTGGGGGAGGGGGCACTGAAGCTTTCTTT | CAWSGGGGTEAFF
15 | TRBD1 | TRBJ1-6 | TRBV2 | TGTGCCAGCAGTGACGGTGGACAGGGGAGGTCACCCCTCCACTTT | CASSDGGQGRSPLHF
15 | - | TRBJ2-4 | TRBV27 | TGTGCCAGCAGTTCTAACCTTCTAGCCAAAAACATTCAGTACTTC | CASSSNLLAKNIQYF
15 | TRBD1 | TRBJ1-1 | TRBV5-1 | TGCGCCAGCAGCTTGGTTCCAGGGGGGAACACTGAAGCTTTCTTT | CASSLVPGGNTEAFF
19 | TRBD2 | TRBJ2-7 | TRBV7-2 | TGTGCCAGCAGCTTACCACCCTCCTCCGGGAGGGCTCGGGGAAACGAGCAGTACTTC | CASSLPPSSGRARGNEQYF
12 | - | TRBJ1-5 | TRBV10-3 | TGTGCCACCGGGAATAGCAATCAGCCCCAGCATTTT | CATGNSNQPQHF
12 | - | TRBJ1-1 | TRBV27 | TGTGCCAGCAGTTTAACTGGCACTGAAGCTTTCTTT | CASSLTGTEAFF
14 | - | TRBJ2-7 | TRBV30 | TGTGCCTGGAGCCCGCGGTGGGTCTCCTACGAGCAGTACTTC | CAWSPRWVSYEQYF
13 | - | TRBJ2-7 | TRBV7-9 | TGTGCCAGCAGCTCCTCCAGCTCCTACGAGCAGTACTTC | CASSSSSSYEQYF
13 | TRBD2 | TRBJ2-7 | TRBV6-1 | TGTGCCAGCAAAACTAGCGGGGCCTACGAGCAGTACTTC | CASKTSGAYEQYF
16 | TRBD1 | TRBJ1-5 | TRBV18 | TGTGCCAGCTCACCATACACAGGGGATCGCAATCAGCCCCAGCATTTT | CASSPYTGDRNQPQHF
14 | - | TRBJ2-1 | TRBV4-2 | TGTGCCAGCAGCCAAGAGGAGGAGGACAATGAGCAGTTCTTC | CASSQEEEDNEQFF
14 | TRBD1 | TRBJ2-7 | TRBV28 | TGTGCCAGCAGTACGGCAGGGGGCCCATACGAGCAGTACTTC | CASSTAGGPYEQYF
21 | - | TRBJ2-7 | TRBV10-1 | TGCGCCAGCAGTGTTCACAACCCCCCCGGCAGGGTAACTCACGCAACCTACGAGCAGTACTTC | CASSVHNPPGRVTHATYEQYF